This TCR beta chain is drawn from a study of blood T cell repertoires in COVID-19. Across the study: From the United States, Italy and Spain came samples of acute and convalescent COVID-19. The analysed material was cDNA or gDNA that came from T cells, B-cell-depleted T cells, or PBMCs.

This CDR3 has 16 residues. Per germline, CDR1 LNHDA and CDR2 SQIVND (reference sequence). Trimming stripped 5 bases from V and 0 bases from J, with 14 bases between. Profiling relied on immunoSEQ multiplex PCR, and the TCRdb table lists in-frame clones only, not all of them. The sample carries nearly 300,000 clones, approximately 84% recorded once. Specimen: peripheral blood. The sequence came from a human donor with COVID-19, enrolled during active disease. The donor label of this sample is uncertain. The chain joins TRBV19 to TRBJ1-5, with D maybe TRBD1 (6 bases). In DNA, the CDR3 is TGTGCCAGTAGTCCCCTAGGACAGAGTAGCAATCAGCCCCAGCATTTT. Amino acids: CASSPLGQSSNQPQHF.